The rows below give T cell receptor beta chains drawn from one sample of a study of shared clonotypes between healthy human individuals. Libraries were prepared by immunoSEQ multiplex PCR; TCRdb keeps only in-frame clonotypes and omits some of them. This sample carries approximately 500,000 clones, almost 97% of them seen once, and the ten largest clones take about 0.054%. Material for sequencing was naive CD4+ T cells sorted from blood. Every receptor here comes from a woman under 40 in good health. Each CDR3 is given with its conserved first and last residue. D genes are given only for firm matches. Clone size is not always given. Where it is, it says once, few, many or a class for expanded clones.

.	TRBV28	TRBD1	TRBJ2-7	CASIPTGTGGYEQYF	TGTGCCAGCATCCCCACCGGGACAGGGGGGTACGAGCAGTACTTC
.	TRBV28	.	TRBJ1-1	CASRGTVNTEAFF	TGTGCCAGCCGGGGGACGGTGAACACTGAAGCTTTCTTT
.	TRBV5-1	TRBD2	TRBJ2-7	CASSPGLAENYEQYF	TGCGCCAGCAGCCCGGGACTAGCGGAGAACTACGAGCAGTACTTC
.	TRBV29-1	.	TRBJ2-3	CSARYAGDTQYF	TGCAGCGCCCGATATGCGGGAGATACGCAGTATTTT
.	TRBV5-4	.	TRBJ2-5	CAIPLGEETQYF	TGTGCCATCCCCCTAGGTGAAGAGACCCAGTACTTC
.	TRBV21-1	.	TRBJ2-7	CASSNEREATYEQYF	TGTGCCAGCAGCAATGAGCGGGAGGCAACCTACGAGCAGTACTTC
.	TRBV18	TRBD1	TRBJ2-7	CASSGDRGGYEQYF	TGTGCCAGCTCTGGGGACAGGGGAGGATACGAGCAGTACTTC
once	TRBV6-5	.	TRBJ2-1	CASSRDTDYYNEQFF	TGTGCCAGCAGTAGGGACACCGACTATTACAATGAGCAGTTCTTC
few	TRBV10-1	.	TRBJ1-2	CASSESFYGYTF	TGCGCCAGCAGTGAGTCATTCTATGGCTACACCTTC
.	TRBV29-1	.	TRBJ1-1	CSVMNTEAFF	TGCAGCGTTATGAACACTGAAGCTTTCTTT
.	TRBV27	TRBD1	TRBJ1-2	CASGFRQGYGYTF	TGTGCCAGCGGATTCCGACAGGGTTACGGCTACACCTTC
once	TRBV29-1	.	TRBJ2-7	CSVGERYYEQYF	TGCAGCGTGGGTGAGAGGTACTACGAGCAGTACTTC
.	TRBV7-3	TRBD1	TRBJ2-3	CASSRQGRTDTQYF	TGTGCCAGCAGCCGACAGGGGAGGACAGATACGCAGTATTTT
.	TRBV18	.	TRBJ2-7	CASSPRPGANEQYF	TGTGCCAGCTCACCAAGGCCGGGGGCGAACGAGCAGTACTTC
.	TRBV18	TRBD1	TRBJ1-1	CASSPRTGSDGWTEAFF	TGTGCCAGCTCCCCCCGGACAGGGAGTGATGGATGGACTGAAGCTTTCTTT
.	TRBV10-1	TRBD2	TRBJ2-1	CASSERSSGSYEQFF	TGCGCCAGCAGTGAGAGGTCTAGCGGGAGCTATGAGCAGTTCTTC
.	TRBV5-1	.	TRBJ2-1	CASSLASFNEQFF	TGCGCCAGCAGCTTGGCCTCTTTCAATGAGCAGTTCTTC
.	TRBV7-2	TRBD1	TRBJ1-5	CASSDQTGVTNQPQHF	TGTGCCAGCAGCGACCAAACAGGGGTTACCAATCAGCCCCAGCATTTT
.	TRBV6-5	.	TRBJ1-1	CASSYMGNTEAFF	TGTGCCAGCAGTTACATGGGGAACACTGAAGCTTTCTTT
.	TRBV5-6	.	TRBJ1-5	CASSLGGTYQPQHF	TGTGCCAGCAGCTTGGGGGGGACGTATCAGCCCCAGCATTTT
.	TRBV19	.	TRBJ1-5	CASSRISRDNQPQHF	TGTGCCAGTAGTAGAATATCCAGAGACAATCAGCCCCAGCATTTT
.	TRBV28	.	TRBJ2-2	CASSGGDIWNTGELFF	TGTGCCAGCAGTGGGGGGGACATTTGGAACACCGGGGAGCTGTTTTTT
.	TRBV7-6	TRBD2	TRBJ2-5	CASSLRTSGSQETQYF	TGTGCCAGCAGCTTAAGGACTAGCGGGAGCCAAGAGACCCAGTACTTC
.	TRBV6-6	.	TRBJ1-5	CASSYETVNQPQHF	TGTGCCAGCAGTTACGAGACAGTTAATCAGCCCCAGCATTTT
.	TRBV19	TRBD1	TRBJ2-6	CASPGQGNSGANVLTF	TGTGCCAGCCCGGGACAGGGAAACTCTGGGGCCAACGTCCTGACTTTC